This entry lists 19 T cell receptor beta chains sequenced from one sample in a study of neoadjuvant anti-PD-1 for oral cavity cancer. Data came from immunoSEQ multiplex PCR; TCRdb stores just in-frame clones and leaves some out. The repertoire holds about 72,000 clones, with about four fifths as singletons. This specimen was PBMCs, taken before nivolumab (anti-PD-1) treatment. These receptors all stem from a person aged 40 to 85 with oral cavity squamous cell carcinoma.

The V call is TRBV11-3, the J call TRBJ2-3; 8 bases fit TRBD2. Per the germline V gene, CDR1 is SGHNT and CDR2 is YENEEA. With 4 bases clipped from V and 3 bases from J, the junction kept 6 bases outside the gene matches. The CDR3 totals 15 residues. Here the CDR3 reads CASSSWAGGTDTQYF. The CDR3 DNA follows: TGTGCCAGCAGCTCCTGGGCGGGAGGTACAGATACGCAGTATTTT.

J is TRBJ1-2 and V is TRBV6-6, with a possible D match to TRBD1 (6 bases). Trimming cost V 7 bases and J 3 bases, with 12 bases left between them. CDR1 is MNHNY, CDR2 SVGAGI, per germline (reference sequence). This CDR3 has 13 residues. The CDR3: CASKGGEDYGYTF. Here the CDR3 DNA reads TGTGCCAGCAAAGGGGGGGAAGACTATGGCTACACCTTC.

This chain joins TRBV5-1 and TRBJ2-7, with 10 bases aligning to TRBD2. The CDR3 sequence is 15 residues long. The germline V gene encodes CDR1 SGHRS and CDR2 YFSETQ. V shed 1 base, J shed 7 bases, and the junction held 8 bases outside the gene matches. The CDR3 loop is CASSLRAGGPGEQYF. For the CDR3, the DNA is TGCGCCAGCAGCTTGAGAGCGGGAGGGCCAGGGGAGCAGTACTTC.

The gene calls are TRBV29-1 and TRBJ2-7, with TRBD1 identical over 8 bases. There are 13 residues in the CDR3. Losses at the gene ends were 8 bases for V and 0 bases for J; bases not matched to a gene: 6. Germline loops: CDR1 SQVTM, CDR2 ANQGSEA. The CDR3 protein is CSTTGDFSYEQYF. The CDR3 DNA sequence: TGCAGCACGACAGGGGACTTCTCCTACGAGCAGTACTTC.

The CDR3 region is CASSQDPRDDGYTF. Written as DNA, the CDR3 is TGTGCCAGCAGCCAAGACCCCAGGGATGATGGCTACACCTTC. The gene calls are TRBV4-2 and TRBJ1-2; maybe TRBD1 (5 bases). Deletions cut 0 bases from V and 6 bases from J, with 11 bases between. Per the germline V gene, CDR1 is LGHNA and CDR2 is YNFKEQ. The CDR3 covers 14 residues.

This sequence joins TRBV5-8 and TRBJ1-1, with D unclear. The germline V gene encodes CDR1 SGHTS and CDR2 YDEGEE. The germline V and J ends were trimmed by 0 bases and 3 bases, with 3 bases remaining between them. CDR3 length: 12 residues. In nucleotides, the CDR3 is TGTGCCAGCAGCTTGGGGTACACTGAAGCTTTCTTT. Protein product: CASSLGYTEAFF. Drawing the rest from reference TRBV5-8 and TRBJ1-1, the complete variable domain is EAGVTQSPTHLIKTRGQQATLRCSPISGHTSVYWYQQALGLGLQFLLWYDEGEERNRGNFPPRFSGRQFPNYSSELNVNALELEDSALYLCASSLGYTEAFFGQGTRLTVV.

The chain combines TRBV7-2 with TRBJ2-5; D remains ambiguous. CDR3 length: 15 residues. Deletions cut 2 bases from V and 2 bases from J, with 12 bases between. The germline gives CDR1 SGHTA, CDR2 FQGNSA. This chain's CDR3 is CASSLSAIQQETQYF. The CDR3 DNA follows: TGTGCCAGCAGCTTATCGGCTATTCAACAAGAGACCCAGTACTTC.

This chain uses TRBV5-1 with TRBJ2-5, with D unresolved. Germline V CDR1 and CDR2: SGHRS, YFSETQ. The length of the CDR3 is 14 residues. Trimming shortened V by 1 base and J by 5 bases, and 12 bases separated the two germline ends. The CDR3 protein is CASSLPTSAETQYF. CDR3 DNA sequence: TGCGCCAGCAGCTTGCCTACCTCAGCGGAGACCCAGTACTTC.

The rearrangement links TRBV28 to TRBJ1-5; possible D gene TRBD1, 5 bases. Germline loops: CDR1 MDHEN, CDR2 SYDVKM. The V end lost 8 bases, the J end lost 5 bases, and 34 bases lay between the germline ends. The CDR3 contains 20 residues. The CDR3 sequence: CASRRGPLYRSEASYQPQHF. The CDR3, as DNA: TGTGCCAGCCGAAGAGGACCTTTGTACAGGTCTGAAGCTTCATATCAGCCCCAGCATTTT.

J is TRBJ1-2 and V is TRBV2; D might be TRBD1 (6 bases). V dropped 4 bases and J dropped 1 base, with 16 bases sitting between them. The CDR3 loop spans 16 amino acids. Germline lookup yields CDR1 SNHLY and CDR2 FYNNEI. The CDR3 spells CASSADRSGLNYGYTF. CDR3 bases: TGTGCCAGCAGTGCCGACAGGTCTGGGCTTAACTATGGCTACACCTTC.

The sample holds a few counts of this clone. The V gene is TRBV27, the J gene TRBJ1-2, with D unresolved. Germline loops: CDR1 MNHEY, CDR2 SMNVEV (reference sequence). The CDR3 sequence is 15 residues long. V was clipped by 0 bases and J by 4 bases, with 12 bases between them. CDR3 sequence: CASSLSTGTIYGYTF. The CDR3 DNA reads TGTGCCAGCAGTTTATCGACGGGAACAATCTATGGCTACACCTTC.

This clone was observed a handful of times. The chain uses TRBV30 and TRBJ1-1; no reliable D call. The germline V gene encodes CDR1 GTSNPN and CDR2 SVGIG (reference sequence). V dropped 1 base and J dropped 0 bases, with 6 bases sitting between them. The CDR3 has 13 amino acids. Written as DNA, the CDR3 is TGTGCCTGGAGTGGGCAGTTGAACACTGAAGCTTTCTTT. Amino acids: CAWSGQLNTEAFF.

The rearrangement links TRBV4-1 to TRBJ1-4; TRBD1 might be the D (5 bases). V lost 1 base, J lost 7 bases, and 16 bases lay in between. The V gene's germline CDR1 is MGHRA and CDR2 YSYEKL. CDR3 length equals 16 residues. The CDR3 nucleotides read TGCGCCAGCAGCCAAGTGTCTACCCCTAGGGGTGAAAAACTGTTTTTT. It is translated as CASSQVSTPRGEKLFF.

The V and J genes are TRBV10-1 and TRBJ2-7; 7 positions match TRBD1. This CDR3 has 14 amino acids. Germline CDR1 reads WNHNN; CDR2 reads SYGVQD (reference sequence). V shed 2 bases, J shed 3 bases, and the junction held 4 bases outside the gene matches. CDR3: CASSENRGSYEQYF. As DNA, the CDR3 is TGCGCCAGCAGTGAGAACAGGGGAAGCTACGAGCAGTACTTC.

This chain uses TRBV5-5 with TRBJ2-5; D is undetermined. The ends were cut back, 0 bases at V and 5 bases at J, with 5 bases in the middle. Germline-derived CDR1 and CDR2 are SGHKS and YYEKEE (reference sequence). This CDR3 is built from 12 residues. The CDR3 reads CASSLVLETQYF. The CDR3 DNA follows: TGTGCCAGCAGCTTGGTTTTGGAGACCCAGTACTTC.

This rearrangement joins TRBV5-1 to TRBJ2-6, with unresolved D. V lost 5 bases and J 3 bases, leaving 9 bases between the germline ends. This CDR3 is built from 14 residues. CDR1 and CDR2 (germline): SGHRS, YFSETQ. The CDR3 reads CASREADGANVLTF. As DNA, the CDR3 is TGCGCCAGCAGAGAGGCGGATGGGGCCAACGTCCTGACTTTC.

The rearrangement links TRBV19 to TRBJ1-2, with TRBD1 matching over 8 bases. Trimming at V came to 6 bases and at J to 1 base, leaving 4 bases not matched to a gene. The CDR3 spans 14 residues. CDR1 and CDR2 (germline): LNHDA, SQIVND (reference sequence). CDR3: CASRGQGNNYGYTF. CDR3 sequence (DNA): TGTGCCAGTAGAGGACAGGGAAATAACTATGGCTACACCTTC.

The genes are TRBV5-5 and TRBJ2-1; a possible D gene is TRBD1 (5 bases). Germline CDR1 is SGHKS and CDR2 is YYEKEE (reference sequence). CDR3 length equals 18 residues. The V end was cut by 1 base, the J end by 8 bases, with 25 bases between. The CDR3 coding sequence is TGTGCCAGCAGCTTGTTTAGGGTACGACAGATAGAATTGCATGAGCAGTTCTTC. Translating gives CASSLFRVRQIELHEQFF.

The chain carries TRBV4-1 and TRBJ2-7; D gene ambiguous. The CDR3 consists of 14 residues. CDR1 is MGHRA, CDR2 YSYEKL, per germline. Deletions cut 3 bases from V and 1 base from J, with 10 bases between. The CDR3 nucleotides read TGCGCCAGCAGCCAGGGATCGGGTTCCTACGAGCAGTACTTC. This encodes CASSQGSGSYEQYF.